What follows are 23 T cell receptor beta chains derived from one specimen sequenced in a study of blood T cells in healthy people across ages. The use of a sample-barcoded 5' primer and a J-beta primer mix characterized a second PCR of about 6 to 12 cycles. TCRdb reprocessed the 5' RACE reads with MiXCR, giving one entry per CDR3 protein. Here the sample spans about 1 million distinct CDR3 sequences, 40% to 55% being singletons. What was sequenced was blood. The receptors were gathered from a woman aged 55-75 years in good health.

This chain links TRBV11-2 with TRBJ2-7; D is ambiguous. Trimming removed 3 bases from V and 2 bases from J, with 11 bases in between. The germline V gene encodes CDR1 SGHAT and CDR2 FQNNGV. There are 14 residues in the CDR3. CDR3: CASSFNSVTYEQYF. CDR3 DNA: TGTGCCAGCAGCTTCAATTCCGTCACCTACGAGCAGTACTTC. Full variable domain (remainder filled in from reference TRBV11-2 and TRBJ2-7): EAGVAQSPRYKIIEKRQSVAFWCNPISGHATLYWYQQILGQGPKLLIQFQNNGVVDDSQLPKDRFSAERLKGVDSTLKIQPAKLEDSAVYLCASSFNSVTYEQYFGPGTRLTVT.

The chain uses TRBV6-5 and TRBJ2-3; a weak D match, TRBD2 (6 bases). Germline V gene sequence: CDR1 MNHEY, CDR2 SVGAGI. This CDR3 is 15 amino acids long. V was trimmed by 0 bases and J by 2 bases, leaving 9 bases between them. CDR3 protein: CASSYSGGPTDTQYF. CDR3 coding DNA: TGTGCCAGCAGTTACTCGGGGGGACCCACAGATACGCAGTATTTT.

The CDR3 loop is CASSPTKGGSSYNEQFF. CDR3 bases: TGTGCCAGCAGCCCCACGAAGGGGGGAAGCTCCTACAATGAGCAGTTCTTC. The chain recombines TRBV4-2 with TRBJ2-1, with D perhaps given as TRBD1 or TRBD2 (6 bases each). This CDR3 is built from 17 residues. The germline V gene encodes CDR1 LGHNA and CDR2 YNFKEQ. Trimming took 4 bases from V and 0 from J, leaving 16 bases between them.

About this clonotype itself: A read error may produce the germline difference seen at one junction end. V usage is TRBV7-6 and J usage is TRBJ2-1, with 12 bases lining up with TRBD2. Germline V gives CDR1 SGHVS, CDR2 FNYEAQ. This CDR3 contains 21 residues. CDR3 bases: TGTGCCGGCAGCTTAGCTACTTTAGTTGGGACTAGCGGGTTTGCCTACAATGAGCAGTTCTTC. Translated: CAGSLATLVGTSGFAYNEQFF.

There are a few counts of this clonotype. The rearrangement uses TRBV5-1 and TRBJ2-1; 11 bases are shared with TRBD2. CDR3 size: 18 residues. The germline V gene encodes CDR1 SGHRS and CDR2 YFSETQ. V was pared by 0 bases and J by 6 bases, with 11 bases of the junction left unmatched. The CDR3 sequence is CASSLEGLAVGRGNEQFF. The CDR3 DNA reads TGCGCCAGCAGCTTGGAGGGACTAGCGGTTGGACGGGGCAATGAGCAGTTCTTC.

This clonotype was recorded a few times. J is TRBJ1-6 and V is TRBV5-8, with a possible D match to TRBD1 (6 bases). The CDR3 is 17 residues long. Germline assignment: CDR1 SGHTS and CDR2 YDEGEE. V gave up 3 bases and J gave up 0 bases, with 13 bases separating them. CDR3 amino acids: CASSSTGTLSYNSPLHF. CDR3 nucleotides: TGTGCCAGCAGCTCTACAGGGACTCTCTCCTATAATTCACCCCTCCACTTT.

This clonotype was found a few times. As DNA, the CDR3 is TGTGCCAGCAGCCCCGTCCTTAGCGGGAGGGCGGGAGAGCAGTACTTC. It specifies CASSPVLSGRAGEQYF. This sequence joins TRBV28 and TRBJ2-5; 11 bases fit TRBD2. Germline loops: CDR1 MDHEN, CDR2 SYDVKM. This CDR3 region has 16 residues. V shed 6 bases and J 11 bases; nucleotides not matched to a gene: 17.

This clonotype was seen only a few times. Written as DNA, the CDR3 is TGTGCCAGCAGTGCGGGACTAGCTAGGGCAGATACGCAGTATTTT. It translates to CASSAGLARADTQYF. The chain joins TRBV27 to TRBJ2-3, with TRBD2 identical over 9 bases. Germline CDR1 MNHEY, CDR2 SMNVEV (reference sequence). V shed 5 bases and J 4 bases; nucleotides not matched to a gene: 7. The CDR3 covers 15 residues.

The V and J genes are TRBV7-8 and TRBJ2-5; 9 nucleotides agree with TRBD2. Matching the DNA end better, TRBJ2-7 makes the J call doubtful. Germline V gene sequence: CDR1 SGHVS, CDR2 FQNEAQ. CDR3 size: 14 residues. DNA for the CDR3: TGTGCCAGCAGCTTTGCCGGACTAGCGCCCGAGCAGTACTTC. Its translation is CASSFAGLAPEQYF.

This clonotype was seen a few times. The chain is built from TRBV20-1 and TRBJ2-5, with a weak D call TRBD1 (5 bases). CDR3 length equals 14 residues. The ends were cut back, 4 bases at V and 2 bases at J, with 14 bases in the middle. CDR1 and CDR2 from the germline V gene are DFQATT and SNEGSKA (reference sequence). In DNA form, the CDR3 reads TGCAGTGCTACAGGGTGGGGAATACAAGAGACCCAGTACTTC. Amino acid sequence: CSATGWGIQETQYF.

The chain joins TRBV2 to TRBJ2-5, with D tentatively TRBD2 (6 bases). V was shortened by 2 bases and J by 2 bases, with 12 bases between the two germline ends. From germline, CDR1 is SNHLY and CDR2 FYNNEI. This CDR3 is 15 amino acids long. CDR3 in amino acids: CASSETGLAQETQYF. The CDR3 DNA reads as TGTGCCAGCAGTGAAACTGGTCTAGCGCAAGAGACCCAGTACTTC.

The chain is built from TRBV18 and TRBJ1-2; D gene uncertain. The CDR3 totals 13 residues. V was trimmed by 7 bases and J by 4 bases, leaving 13 bases between them. Germline V gene sequence: CDR1 KGHSH, CDR2 LQKENI. The CDR3 loop is CASYPGGIYGYTF. The CDR3 DNA is TGTGCCAGCTACCCGGGCGGAATCTATGGCTACACCTTC.

The chain joins TRBV7-2 to TRBJ2-5; D ambiguous. The CDR3 is made up of 14 amino acids. With 1 base removed from V and 2 bases from J, the gap between germline ends came to 8 bases. The germline V gene has CDR1 SGHTA and CDR2 FQGNSA. The CDR3 nucleotides read TGTGCCAGCAGCTTAGATTCCTGGCAAGAGACCCAGTACTTC. This translates into CASSLDSWQETQYF.

The CDR3 DNA follows: TGTGCCAGCAGCCAAGAGGGCAAGACAGATTCCTACAATGAGCAGTTCTTC. Translation gives CASSQEGKTDSYNEQFF. The V call is TRBV4-2, the J call TRBJ2-1; weak D call: TRBD1 (5 bases). Trimming stripped 0 bases from V and 1 base from J, with 13 bases between. Germline CDR1 and CDR2: LGHNA and YNFKEQ. The CDR3 runs to 17 residues.

The chain has TRBV20-1 and TRBJ2-1; 12 positions match TRBD2. CDR1 is DFQATT, CDR2 SNEGSKA, per germline (reference sequence). V lost 0 bases and J lost 6; bases outside the gene matches: 15. The CDR3 runs 19 residues. CDR3 amino acids: CSAREASSGRAVSLNEQFF. The CDR3 nucleotides read TGCAGTGCTAGAGAAGCGTCTAGCGGGAGGGCCGTCTCTCTCAATGAGCAGTTCTTC.

V gene TRBV5-1 combines with J gene TRBJ2-7; TRBD2 is a possible D gene (7 bases). CDR1 and CDR2 (germline): SGHRS, YFSETQ. This CDR3 is 16 amino acids long. With 2 bases removed from V and 5 bases from J, the gap between germline ends came to 20 bases. The DNA for the CDR3 is TGCGCCAGCAGCTTTGTAGTGGGGGGGCTCGTAGACGAGCAGTACTTC. It specifies CASSFVVGGLVDEQYF.

In its sample, this clonotype was seen a few times. The gene calls are TRBV7-8 and TRBJ2-7; 9 bases are a match to TRBD2. This CDR3 is 15 amino acids long. With 5 bases clipped from V and 0 bases from J, the junction kept 5 bases outside the gene matches. The germline CDR1 and CDR2 sequences are SGHVS and FQNEAQ. CDR3 sequence: CASSRIAGASYEQYF. The DNA of the CDR3 is TGTGCCAGCAGCCGTATAGCGGGAGCCTCCTACGAGCAGTACTTC.

Note on this clonotype: A much larger clone differs from this one at a single base, so this may be a read error. This chain uses TRBV28 with TRBJ2-3, with TRBD2 as a possible D gene (6 bases). CDR3 length: 16 amino acids. The germline CDR1 and CDR2 sequences are MDHEN and SYDVKM. CDR3 protein: CAGSFLGGRRTDTQYF. The DNA for the CDR3 is TGTGCCGGCAGTTTCCTTGGGGGGAGACGCACAGATACGCAGTATTTT.

The sample holds a few counts of this clonotype. V and J are TRBV4-1 and TRBJ2-7, with 8 bases aligning to TRBD2. In germline, CDR1 is MGHRA, CDR2 YSYEKL. The CDR3 runs to 13 residues. With V trimmed by 4 bases and J by 6 bases, 5 bases remained unmatched. In DNA form, the CDR3 reads TGCGCCAGCAGCCCGGGACTAGACGTCGAGCAGTACTTC. Amino acids: CASSPGLDVEQYF.

This clonotype was observed a single time. The V gene is TRBV7-9, the J gene TRBJ2-7, with 8 bases identical to TRBD1. Trimming cost V 5 bases and J 2 bases; bases outside gene matches: 5. This CDR3 spans 14 amino acids. Germline CDR1 and CDR2: SEHNR and FQNEAQ (reference sequence). CDR3: CASSALDRAYEQYF. CDR3 nucleotides: TGTGCCAGCAGCGCCCTGGACAGGGCCTACGAGCAGTACTTC.

The V gene is TRBV28, the J gene TRBJ1-6; D may be TRBD1 (6 bases). Germline V CDR1 and CDR2: MDHEN, SYDVKM. V shed 2 bases and J shed 3 bases, with 14 bases lying between them. The CDR3 length is 17 residues. The CDR3 nucleotides read TGTGCCAGCAGTTTACCCGGGACATACCACTATAATTCACCCCTCCACTTT. It translates to CASSLPGTYHYNSPLHF.

Ten or more counts support this clonotype. The chain couples TRBV7-9 to TRBJ2-1; no reliable D call. This CDR3 is 12 amino acids long. Germline V gene lookup returns CDR1 SEHNR and CDR2 FQNEAQ (reference sequence). Trimming removed 5 bases from V and 5 bases from J, with 7 bases in between. The CDR3 bases are TGTGCCAGCAGCCCCCCCGACAATGAGCAGTTCTTC. Residues: CASSPPDNEQFF.

Regarding this clonotype: The DNA is omitted, as the CDR3 cannot be located on it reliably, and the CDR3 follows TCRdb's listing. The J gene is TRBJ2-1, the V gene TRBV7-5; the D segment call TRBD2 is taken from the table without a DNA check. TRBV7-5 is described as a pseudogene. The CDR3 is 19 residues long, counting both termini. The chain's CDR3 is CISVSEAPLLAGGYNEQFF.